These 27 T cell receptor beta chains were sequenced from one sample in a study of blood T cell repertoires in COVID-19. The method was immunoSEQ multiplex PCR; TCRdb's version includes in-frame clones alone and lacks a portion of them. The table lists 180,000 or so clones, approximately 80% of them singletons. The sequenced sample was peripheral blood. Every receptor here comes from a woman between 40 and 50 years old with COVID-19, enrolled during active disease.

The gene calls are TRBV27 and TRBJ1-3; the D gene is possibly TRBD1 (6 bases). Trimming removed 6 bases from V and 0 bases from J, with 12 bases in between. CDR3 length: 15 residues. The V gene's germline CDR1 is MNHEY and CDR2 SMNVEV (reference sequence). CDR3 sequence (DNA): TGTGCCAGCAGGGACGGACAGTACTCTGGAAACACCATATATTTT. Amino acid sequence: CASRDGQYSGNTIYF.

DNA of the CDR3: TGTGCCAGTGCCCCCGAAAACGCCCCGGGGACCCAGTACTTC. Its protein product is CASAPENAPGTQYF. The chain has TRBV6-5 and TRBJ2-5; D not resolved. Germline CDR1 and CDR2: MNHEY and SVGAGI. This CDR3 spans 14 amino acids. Trimming left V 9 bases short and J 7 bases short, with 21 bases between.

In this sample, this clone turned up once. The rearrangement uses TRBV10-1 and TRBJ1-1; D is unresolved. The CDR3 covers 15 residues. V was clipped by 7 bases and J by 3 bases, with 18 bases between them. The germline gives CDR1 WNHNN, CDR2 SYGVQD (reference sequence). In nucleotides, the CDR3 is TGCGCCAGCAACCCTAGACGGGTGGTGGACACTGAAGCTTTCTTT. It yields the protein CASNPRRVVDTEAFF.

The genes are TRBV5-1 and TRBJ1-1, with TRBD1 as a possible D gene (6 bases). Germline V gene sequence: CDR1 SGHRS, CDR2 YFSETQ. The V and J ends lost 0 bases and 4 bases respectively, with 10 bases between them. This CDR3 is built from 14 residues. Written as DNA, the CDR3 is TGCGCCAGCAGCTTGGTACAGGGCGCCACTGAAGCTTTCTTT. Protein product: CASSLVQGATEAFF.

This sequence joins TRBV29-1 and TRBJ1-4; 7 bases agree with TRBD1. The V and J ends lost 6 bases and 7 bases, in that order; junction bases with no gene match: 5. Germline-derived CDR1 and CDR2 are SQVTM and ANQGSEA. The CDR3 spans 12 residues. CDR3 sequence reads: CSVRTGVEKLFF. In DNA, the CDR3 is TGCAGCGTGAGGACAGGAGTTGAAAAACTGTTTTTT.

DNA of the CDR3: TGTGCCAGCAGCTTAGGCGGGGGGGTTGAGCAGTTCTTC. This sequence encodes CASSLGGGVEQFF. The chain combines TRBV7-2 with TRBJ2-1, with 9 bases that match TRBD2. This CDR3 comprises 13 residues. Germline values: CDR1 SGHTA, CDR2 FQGNSA. The V segment lost 1 base and the J segment 9 bases; nucleotides outside the gene matches: 1.

The genes are TRBV5-1 and TRBJ1-2; 8 bases line up with TRBD1. This CDR3 region has 14 residues. V shed 3 bases, J shed 5 bases, and the junction held 6 bases outside the gene matches. CDR1 and CDR2 from the germline V gene are SGHRS and YFSETQ. CDR3 loop: CASSSSGTGYGYTF. The CDR3 coding sequence is TGCGCCAGCAGCTCATCCGGGACAGGTTATGGCTACACCTTC.

There are a few counts of this clone. J is TRBJ2-7 and V is TRBV3-1 (or the pseudogene TRBV3-2); possibly TRBD2 for D (5 bases). V was pared by 3 bases and J by 6 bases, with 9 bases between. This CDR3 contains 12 residues. Germline CDR1 is LGHDT and CDR2 is YNNKEL (reference sequence). CDR3: CASSQEEREQYF. In DNA, the CDR3 is TGTGCCAGCAGCCAGGAGGAGCGCGAGCAGTACTTC.

V gene TRBV19 combines with J gene TRBJ1-4; tentatively, D is TRBD1 (5 bases). The V end was cut by 7 bases, the J end by 8 bases, with 14 bases between. This CDR3 comprises 13 residues. The germline gives CDR1 LNHDA, CDR2 SQIVND (reference sequence). CDR3 bases: TGTGCCAGTAAGGTGTCCAGGGCCGAAAAACTGTTTTTT. It encodes CASKVSRAEKLFF.

On this clone itself: One end of the junction does not line up with germline, which may come from a read error. In DNA form, the CDR3 reads TGTGCCGGCAGTTACGTCTTCCGGGAGACTGACACTGAAGCTTTCTTT. This translates into CAGSYVFRETDTEAFF. The V call is TRBV6-5, the J call TRBJ1-1; D gene unclear. This CDR3 is built from 16 residues. Per germline, CDR1 MNHEY and CDR2 SVGAGI.

CDR3 sequence reads: CAISGGTNEKLFF. As DNA, the CDR3 is TGTGCCATCAGCGGCGGGACTAATGAAAAACTGTTTTTT. This chain uses TRBV10-3 with TRBJ1-4; D is undetermined. CDR1 and CDR2 (germline): ENHRY, SYGVKD. The CDR3 runs to 13 residues. The germline V and J ends were trimmed by 6 bases and 2 bases, with 7 bases remaining between them.

The rearrangement joins TRBV29-1 to TRBJ2-1; 7 bases fit TRBD2. Germline V gives CDR1 SQVTM, CDR2 ANQGSEA. The junction had 7 bases not matched to a gene; V was cut back by 6 bases and J by 5 bases. This CDR3 is 13 amino acids long. The CDR3 spells CSVPSGGNNEQFF. The CDR3 DNA reads as TGCAGCGTCCCTAGCGGAGGGAACAATGAGCAGTTCTTC.

This chain joins TRBV6-5 and TRBJ1-2, with D uncertain. Germline loops: CDR1 MNHEY, CDR2 SVGAGI. The CDR3 loop spans 13 amino acids. V dropped 6 bases and J dropped 2 bases, with 10 bases sitting between them. The CDR3 reads CASSFRGNYGYTF. Written as DNA, the CDR3 is TGTGCCAGCAGCTTCCGAGGCAACTATGGCTACACCTTC.

CDR3 protein: CASRRTTGTGGTVQVAFF. For the CDR3, the DNA is TGTGCCAGCAGGCGAACAACCGGGACAGGGGGCACGGTCCAGGTAGCTTTCTTT. The V call is TRBV6-6, the J call TRBJ1-1; 12 bases line up with TRBD1. There are 18 residues in the CDR3. Germline V gene sequence: CDR1 MNHNY, CDR2 SVGAGI (reference sequence). V gave up 6 bases and J gave up 10 bases; unmatched junction bases: 21.

DNA for the CDR3: TGTGCCAGCAGCTTAGCCAGGGGAACCGGCGAGCAGTACTTC. Its translation: CASSLARGTGEQYF. This chain links TRBV7-6 with TRBJ2-7, with D perhaps matching TRBD1 (6 bases). V was clipped by 0 bases and J by 6 bases, with 12 bases between them. CDR1 SGHVS and CDR2 FNYEAQ come from the germline V gene. This CDR3 contains 14 residues.

This sequence joins TRBV4-1 and TRBJ2-3, with 9 bases that match TRBD2. Unmatched junction bases numbered 14, after V lost 0 bases and J lost 7 bases. There are 18 residues in the CDR3. The germline V gene encodes CDR1 MGHRA and CDR2 YSYEKL. The CDR3 DNA is TGCGCCAGCAGCCAAGACCCCCCGGCGACTAGCGGCGCAAATACGCAGTATTTT. It encodes CASSQDPPATSGANTQYF.

This clone appeared a few times. CDR3 nucleotides: TGTGCCAGCGGACGGGGGGAGTACCGGCAGTTCTTC. Translating gives CASGRGEYRQFF. The chain combines TRBV19 with TRBJ2-1; 7 bases agree with TRBD2. CDR1 LNHDA and CDR2 SQIVND come from the germline V gene (reference sequence). The CDR3 covers 12 residues. V dropped 9 bases and J dropped 12; count of bases not matched to a gene: 11.

This sequence joins TRBV5-1 and TRBJ1-2, with 7 bases identical to TRBD1. The CDR3 consists of 14 residues. With 0 bases clipped from V and 3 bases from J, the junction kept 2 bases outside the gene matches. Per germline, CDR1 SGHRS and CDR2 YFSETQ. The CDR3 DNA reads as TGCGCCAGCAGCTTGGGAGACAGGGACTATGGCTACACCTTC. Translated: CASSLGDRDYGYTF.

The chain carries TRBV21-1 and TRBJ2-1; TRBD1 was called by the table and not checked on the DNA. TRBV21-1 is a pseudogene segment. The CDR3 runs to 15 residues. The CDR3, as DNA: TGTGCCAGCAGCAAAGGCGACAGAAAAGGTAATGAGCAGTTCTTC. Amino acids: CASSKGDRKGNEQFF.

The rearrangement joins TRBV11-3 to TRBJ2-3, with 7 bases lining up with TRBD2. Germline CDR1 is SGHNT and CDR2 is YENEEA. This CDR3 is built from 15 residues. With 2 bases clipped from V and 2 bases from J, the junction kept 4 bases outside the gene matches. The CDR3 region has the DNA TGTGCCAGCAGCTTACGCCTAGCGGACACAGATACGCAGTATTTT. It codes for CASSLRLADTDTQYF.

V usage is TRBV7-9 and J usage is TRBJ2-3, with 9 nucleotides matching TRBD2. CDR3 length: 16 residues. The ends lost 5 bases at V and 3 bases at J; junction bases unmatched: 9. Germline assignment: CDR1 SEHNR and CDR2 FQNEAQ (reference sequence). CDR3 residues: CASSPQGREGTDTQYF. The CDR3 DNA is TGTGCCAGCAGCCCTCAGGGGCGGGAGGGAACAGATACGCAGTATTTT.

The rearrangement uses TRBV14 and TRBJ2-7, with D possibly matching TRBD2 (6 bases). The germline gives CDR1 SGHDN, CDR2 FVKESK. This CDR3 is built from 17 residues. Trimming removed 0 bases from V and 4 bases from J, with 19 bases in between. In nucleotides, the CDR3 is TGTGCCAGCAGCCAAGATCTTACGGGGGTCGGAGCTTACGAGCAGTACTTC. Encoded protein: CASSQDLTGVGAYEQYF.

This clone was recorded once. This chain joins TRBV12-5 and TRBJ1-2; 8 bases are a match to TRBD1. Germline CDR1 reads LGHNT; CDR2 reads FRNRAP. The CDR3 covers 17 residues. V gave up 0 bases and J gave up 4 bases; unmatched junction bases: 10. The CDR3 DNA follows: TGTGCTAGTGGTTTGGTACATTTTGGACAGGGATTCTATGGCTACACCTTC. Its protein product is CASGLVHFGQGFYGYTF.

The chain links TRBV3-1 (or the pseudogene TRBV3-2) to TRBJ1-1, with D unresolved. The CDR3 runs to 12 residues. Trimming shortened V by 4 bases and J by 4 bases, and 7 bases separated the two germline ends. Germline values: CDR1 LGHDT, CDR2 YNNKEL (reference sequence). The CDR3 loop is CASSLRLTEAFF. The CDR3 DNA follows: TGTGCCAGCAGCCTGAGGCTCACTGAAGCTTTCTTT.

CDR3 DNA sequence: TGTGCCAGCTCACCACTGGACACTCGAAGCTCAGATACGCAGTATTTT. Translated, it gives CASSPLDTRSSDTQYF. The gene calls are TRBV18 and TRBJ2-3; D might be TRBD1 (5 bases). The germline V gene encodes CDR1 KGHSH and CDR2 LQKENI. Trimming shortened V by 1 base and J by 4 bases, and 15 bases separated the two germline ends. The CDR3 sequence is 16 residues long. Based on the CDR3 plus reference TRBV18 and TRBJ2-3, the full variable domain is NAGVMQNPRHLVRRRGQEARLRCSPMKGHSHVYWYRQLPEEGLKFMVYLQKENIIDESGMPKERFSAEFPKEGPSILRIQQVVRGDSAAYFCASSPLDTRSSDTQYFGPGTRLTVL.

This clone was picked up one time. The genes are TRBV11-3 and TRBJ2-7, with D unclear. The germline gives CDR1 SGHNT, CDR2 YENEEA. This CDR3 comprises 13 residues. Trimming took off 3 bases at V and 6 bases at J, with 12 bases between the two ends. DNA of the CDR3: TGTGCCAGCAGCTTCTCGCCGGTCTCCGAGCAGTACTTC. Protein product: CASSFSPVSEQYF.

The chain links TRBV21-1 to TRBJ2-7; the D segment call TRBD1 is taken from the table without a DNA check. TRBV21-1 is assigned pseudogene status. This CDR3 contains 15 residues. The CDR3 bases are TGTGCCAGCAGCAAAACGAAGACATTTGACCACGAGCAGTACTTC. It encodes CASSKTKTFDHEQYF.